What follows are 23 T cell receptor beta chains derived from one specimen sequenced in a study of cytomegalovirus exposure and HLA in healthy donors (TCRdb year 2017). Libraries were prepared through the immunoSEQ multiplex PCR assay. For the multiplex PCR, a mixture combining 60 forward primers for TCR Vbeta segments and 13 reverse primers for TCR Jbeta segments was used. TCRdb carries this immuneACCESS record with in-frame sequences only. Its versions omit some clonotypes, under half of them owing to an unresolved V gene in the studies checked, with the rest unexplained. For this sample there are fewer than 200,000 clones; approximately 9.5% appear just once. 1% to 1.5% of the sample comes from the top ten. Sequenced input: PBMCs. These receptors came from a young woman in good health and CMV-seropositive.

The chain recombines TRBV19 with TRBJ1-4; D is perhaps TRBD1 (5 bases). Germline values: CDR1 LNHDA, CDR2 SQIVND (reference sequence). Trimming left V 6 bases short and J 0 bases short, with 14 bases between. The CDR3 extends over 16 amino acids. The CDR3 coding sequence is TGTGCCAGTAGGCCTCACGGGGGTGCAACTAATGAAAAACTGTTTTTT. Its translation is CASRPHGGATNEKLFF.

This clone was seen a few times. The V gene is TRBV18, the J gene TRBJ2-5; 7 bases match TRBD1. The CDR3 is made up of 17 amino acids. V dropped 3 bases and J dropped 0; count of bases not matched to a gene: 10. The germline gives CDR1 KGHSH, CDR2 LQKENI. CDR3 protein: CASSPSLGTANQETQYF. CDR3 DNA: TGTGCCAGCTCACCCTCTCTCGGGACAGCAAACCAAGAGACCCAGTACTTC.

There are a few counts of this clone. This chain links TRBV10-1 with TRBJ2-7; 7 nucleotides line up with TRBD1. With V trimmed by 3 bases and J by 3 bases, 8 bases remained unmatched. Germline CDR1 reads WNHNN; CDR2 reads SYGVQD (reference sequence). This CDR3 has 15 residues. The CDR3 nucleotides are TGCGCCAGCAGTGAAAGCCGGGACAGCTACTACGAGCAGTACTTC. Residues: CASSESRDSYYEQYF.

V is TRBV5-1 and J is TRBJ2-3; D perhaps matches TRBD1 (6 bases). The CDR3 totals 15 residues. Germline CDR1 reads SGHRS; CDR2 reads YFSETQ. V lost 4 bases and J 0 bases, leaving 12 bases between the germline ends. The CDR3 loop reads CASSPGQISTDTQYF. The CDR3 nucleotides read TGCGCCAGCAGCCCCGGACAGATTAGCACAGATACGCAGTATTTT. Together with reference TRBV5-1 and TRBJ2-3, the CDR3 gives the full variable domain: KAGVTQTPRYLIKTRGQQVTLSCSPISGHRSVSWYQQTPGQGLQFLFEYFSETQRNKGNFPGRFSGRQFSNSRSEMNVSTLELGDSALYLCASSPGQISTDTQYFGPGTRLTVL.

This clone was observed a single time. Written as DNA, the CDR3 is TGCGCCAGCAGCTCAACCGGGACAGGGGTCGACAATGAGCAGTTCTTC. It translates to CASSSTGTGVDNEQFF. The rearrangement uses TRBV5-1 and TRBJ2-1; TRBD1 agrees at 10 bases. V trimming: 3 bases; J trimming: 5 bases; junction bases outside the gene matches: 8. The CDR3 is 16 amino acids. Germline V CDR1 and CDR2: SGHRS, YFSETQ.

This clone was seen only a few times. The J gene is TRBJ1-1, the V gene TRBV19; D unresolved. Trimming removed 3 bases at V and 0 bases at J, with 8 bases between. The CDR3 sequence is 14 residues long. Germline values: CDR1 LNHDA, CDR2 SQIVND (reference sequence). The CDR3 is CASSINNVNTEAFF. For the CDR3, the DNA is TGTGCCAGTAGTATCAACAACGTGAACACTGAAGCTTTCTTT. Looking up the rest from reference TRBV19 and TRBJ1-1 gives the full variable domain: DGGITQSPKYLFRKEGQNVTLSCEQNLNHDAMYWYRQDPGQGLRLIYYSQIVNDFQKGDIAEGYSVSREKKESFPLTVTSAQKNPTAFYLCASSINNVNTEAFFGQGTRLTVV.

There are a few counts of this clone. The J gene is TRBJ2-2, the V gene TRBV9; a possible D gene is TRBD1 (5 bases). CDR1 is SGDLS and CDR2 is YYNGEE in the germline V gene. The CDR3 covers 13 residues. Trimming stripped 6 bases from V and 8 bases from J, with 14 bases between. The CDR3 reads CASKGPFIGELFF. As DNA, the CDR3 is TGTGCCAGCAAGGGGCCTTTTATAGGGGAGCTGTTTTTT.

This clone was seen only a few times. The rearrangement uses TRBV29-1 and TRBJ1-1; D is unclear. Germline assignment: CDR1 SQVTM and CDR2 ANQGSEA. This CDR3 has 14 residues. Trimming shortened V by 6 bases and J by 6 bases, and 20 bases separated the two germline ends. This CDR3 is CSVPDITGFAEAFF. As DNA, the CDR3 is TGCAGCGTGCCTGATATTACGGGGTTCGCTGAAGCTTTCTTT. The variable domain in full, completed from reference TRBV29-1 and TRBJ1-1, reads SAVISQKPSRDICQRGTSLTIQCQVDSQVTMMFWYRQQPGQSLTLIATANQGSEATYESGFVIDKFPISRPNLTFSTLTVSNMSPEDSSIYLCSVPDITGFAEAFFGQGTRLTVV.

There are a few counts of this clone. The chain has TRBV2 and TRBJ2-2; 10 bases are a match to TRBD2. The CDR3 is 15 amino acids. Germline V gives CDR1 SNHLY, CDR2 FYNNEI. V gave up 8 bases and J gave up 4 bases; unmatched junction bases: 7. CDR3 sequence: CASLPGLASTGELFF. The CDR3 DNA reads TGTGCCAGCCTACCGGGACTAGCGAGCACCGGGGAGCTGTTTTTT.

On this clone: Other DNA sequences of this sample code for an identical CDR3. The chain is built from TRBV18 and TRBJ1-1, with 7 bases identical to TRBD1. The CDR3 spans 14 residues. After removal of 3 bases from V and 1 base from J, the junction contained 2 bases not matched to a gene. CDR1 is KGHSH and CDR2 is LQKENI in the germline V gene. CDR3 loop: CASSPDRANTEAFF. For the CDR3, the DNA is TGTGCCAGCTCACCTGACAGGGCGAACACTGAAGCTTTCTTT.

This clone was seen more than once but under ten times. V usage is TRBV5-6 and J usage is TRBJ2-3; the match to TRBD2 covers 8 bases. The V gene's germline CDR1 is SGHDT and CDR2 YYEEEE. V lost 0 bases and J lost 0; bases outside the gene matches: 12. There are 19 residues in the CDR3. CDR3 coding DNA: TGTGCCAGCAGCTTGGTCTCCGAGAGACTAGCGTCTAGCACAGATACGCAGTATTTT. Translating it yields CASSLVSERLASSTDTQYF.

CDR3 DNA sequence: TGTGCCAGCAGTCTCGGAGCGCGCGAGCAGTACTTC. It specifies CASSLGAREQYF. This chain uses TRBV27 with TRBJ2-7; no firm D call. With 5 bases removed from V and 6 bases from J, the gap between germline ends came to 11 bases. The CDR3 loop spans 12 amino acids. CDR1 is MNHEY, CDR2 SMNVEV, per germline (reference sequence).

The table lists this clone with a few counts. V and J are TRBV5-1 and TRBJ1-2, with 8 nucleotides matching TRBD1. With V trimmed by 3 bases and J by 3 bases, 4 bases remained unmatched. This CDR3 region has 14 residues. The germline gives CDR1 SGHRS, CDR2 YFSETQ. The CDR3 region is CASSSGQAYYGYTF. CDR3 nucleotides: TGCGCCAGCAGCTCGGGACAGGCCTACTATGGCTACACCTTC.

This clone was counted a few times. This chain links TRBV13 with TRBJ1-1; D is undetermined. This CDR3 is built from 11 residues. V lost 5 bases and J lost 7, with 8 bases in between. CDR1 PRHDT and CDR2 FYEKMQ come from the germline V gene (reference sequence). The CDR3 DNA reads TGTGCCAGCAGCCGGAGGGATGAAGCTTTCTTT. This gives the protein CASSRRDEAFF.

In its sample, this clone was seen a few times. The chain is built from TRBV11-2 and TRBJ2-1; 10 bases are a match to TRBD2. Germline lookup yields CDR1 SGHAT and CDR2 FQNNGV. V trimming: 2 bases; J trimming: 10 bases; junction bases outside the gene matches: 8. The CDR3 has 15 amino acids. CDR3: CASSLLAGEGGEQFF. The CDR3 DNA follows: TGTGCCAGCAGCTTACTAGCGGGAGAAGGTGGGGAGCAGTTCTTC.

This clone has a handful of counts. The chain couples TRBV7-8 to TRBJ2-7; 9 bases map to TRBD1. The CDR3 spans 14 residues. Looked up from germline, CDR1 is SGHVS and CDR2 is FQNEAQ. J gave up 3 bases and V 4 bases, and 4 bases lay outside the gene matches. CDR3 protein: CASSSGTGFYEQYF. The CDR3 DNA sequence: TGTGCCAGCAGCTCCGGGACAGGGTTCTACGAGCAGTACTTC. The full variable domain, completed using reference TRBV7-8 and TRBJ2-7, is GAGVSQSPRYKVAKRGQDVALRCDPISGHVSLFWYQQALGQGPEFLTYFQNEAQLDKSGLPSDRFFAERPEGSVSTLKIQRTQQEDSAVYLCASSSGTGFYEQYFGPGTRLTVT.

This CDR3 reads CASSLSSGETQYF. DNA for the CDR3: TGTGCCAGCAGTTTATCGAGCGGAGAGACCCAGTACTTC. The chain uses TRBV27 and TRBJ2-5, with D possibly TRBD2 on 5 matching bases. The germline V and J ends were trimmed by 0 bases and 4 bases, with 6 bases remaining between them. This CDR3 contains 13 residues. Germline loops: CDR1 MNHEY, CDR2 SMNVEV (reference sequence).

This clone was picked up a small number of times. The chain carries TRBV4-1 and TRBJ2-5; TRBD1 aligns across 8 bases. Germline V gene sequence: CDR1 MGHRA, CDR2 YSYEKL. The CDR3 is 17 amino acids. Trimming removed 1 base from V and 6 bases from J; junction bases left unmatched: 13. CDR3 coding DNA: TGCGCCAGCAGCCAAGGCCTGGACAGGGAGTATTTGAAGACCCAGTACTTC. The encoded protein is CASSQGLDREYLKTQYF.

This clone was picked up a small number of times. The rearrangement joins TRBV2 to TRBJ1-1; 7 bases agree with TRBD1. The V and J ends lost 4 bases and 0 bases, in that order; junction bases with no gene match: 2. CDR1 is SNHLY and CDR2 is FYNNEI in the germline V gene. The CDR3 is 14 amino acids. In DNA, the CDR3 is TGTGCCAGCAGTGTGCAGGGGGTGAACACTGAAGCTTTCTTT. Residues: CASSVQGVNTEAFF.

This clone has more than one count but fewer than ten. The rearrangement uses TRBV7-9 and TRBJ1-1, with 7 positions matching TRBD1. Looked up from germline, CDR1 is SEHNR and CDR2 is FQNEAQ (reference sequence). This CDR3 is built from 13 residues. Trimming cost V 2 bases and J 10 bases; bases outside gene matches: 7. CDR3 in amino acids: CASSLNTGVRAFF. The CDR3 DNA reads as TGTGCCAGCAGCTTAAATACAGGGGTGCGAGCTTTCTTT.

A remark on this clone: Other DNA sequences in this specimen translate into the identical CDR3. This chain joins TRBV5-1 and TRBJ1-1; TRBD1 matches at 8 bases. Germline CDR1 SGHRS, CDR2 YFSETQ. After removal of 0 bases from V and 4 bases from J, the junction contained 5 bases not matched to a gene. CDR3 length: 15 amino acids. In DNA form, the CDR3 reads TGCGCCAGCAGCTTGGGGACAGGGAGGGGCACTGAAGCTTTCTTT. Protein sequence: CASSLGTGRGTEAFF.

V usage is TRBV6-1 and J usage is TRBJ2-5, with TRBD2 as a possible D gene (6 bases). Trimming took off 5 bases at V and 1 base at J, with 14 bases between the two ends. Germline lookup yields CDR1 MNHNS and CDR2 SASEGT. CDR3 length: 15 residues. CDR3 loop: CASSRRGGPQETQYF. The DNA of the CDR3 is TGTGCCAGCAGTCGGCGGGGCGGGCCCCAAGAGACCCAGTACTTC.

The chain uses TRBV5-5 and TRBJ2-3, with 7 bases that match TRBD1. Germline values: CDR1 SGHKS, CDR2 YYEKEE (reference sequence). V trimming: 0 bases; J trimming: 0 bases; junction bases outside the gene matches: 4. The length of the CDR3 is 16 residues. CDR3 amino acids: CASSLEFRGSTDTQYF. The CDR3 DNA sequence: TGTGCCAGCAGCTTGGAGTTCAGGGGGAGCACAGATACGCAGTATTTT.